A single sample is the source of the 27 T cell receptor beta chains below, sequenced in a study of blood T cell repertoires in COVID-19. Data came from immunoSEQ multiplex PCR; TCRdb stores just in-frame clones and leaves some out. The profile covers 65,000 to 75,000 clones, with approximately 87% appearing a single time and around 4.4% taken by the ten largest. Source material: peripheral blood. The source of these receptors is a man aged 45-60 years with active COVID-19.

The rearrangement links TRBV6-5 to TRBJ1-3; D is unresolved. The CDR3 sequence is 13 residues long. Deletions cut 7 bases from V and 7 bases from J, with 14 bases between. In germline, CDR1 is MNHEY, CDR2 SVGAGI. The CDR3 DNA sequence: TGTGCCAGCAAGACTGTTAAGTTGAACACCATATATTTT. Amino acid sequence: CASKTVKLNTIYF.

The rearrangement joins TRBV5-4 to TRBJ2-7, with 7 bases that match TRBD1. The CDR3 has 14 residues. Looked up from germline, CDR1 is SGHNT and CDR2 is YYREEE (reference sequence). Trimming took 0 bases from V and 2 from J; bases not matched to a gene: 2. CDR3 region: CASSLAGGPYEQYF. CDR3 nucleotide sequence: TGTGCCAGCAGCTTGGCAGGGGGACCCTACGAGCAGTACTTC.

The chain has TRBV9 and TRBJ1-4; possibly TRBD1 for D (6 bases). V was shortened by 0 bases and J by 7 bases, with 13 bases between the two germline ends. This CDR3 is built from 15 residues. In germline, CDR1 is SGDLS, CDR2 YYNGEE. The CDR3 sequence is CASSVGQDLREKLFF. CDR3 in DNA: TGTGCCAGCAGCGTAGGACAGGACCTGCGTGAAAAACTGTTTTTT.

The V and J genes are TRBV5-1 and TRBJ2-2; 7 bases fit TRBD2. This CDR3 contains 14 residues. V lost 6 bases and J lost 5; bases outside the gene matches: 7. Germline V gene lookup returns CDR1 SGHRS and CDR2 YFSETQ. CDR3 in DNA: TGCGCCAGCAAGCGGGACCTGGGAACCGGGGAGCTGTTTTTT. Protein sequence: CASKRDLGTGELFF.

The chain recombines TRBV9 with TRBJ2-7, with D tentatively TRBD1 (6 bases). Germline CDR1 reads SGDLS; CDR2 reads YYNGEE. V shed 3 bases and J shed 5 bases, with 15 bases lying between them. The length of the CDR3 is 14 residues. As DNA, the CDR3 is TGTGCCAGCAGCGGGTACAGGGAAACCGACGAGCAGTACTTC. Translated: CASSGYRETDEQYF.

V and J are TRBV7-8 and TRBJ2-7; D unresolved. Germline V CDR1 and CDR2: SGHVS, FQNEAQ. The CDR3 has 13 residues. Trimming took 4 bases from V and 3 from J, leaving 10 bases between them. CDR3 nucleotide sequence: TGTGCCAGCAGCTCCCCTAGTTTCTACGAGCAGTACTTC. It codes for CASSSPSFYEQYF.

This chain uses TRBV5-1 with TRBJ2-6, with a tentative D call TRBD1 (6 bases). Germline CDR1 and CDR2: SGHRS and YFSETQ. V gave up 3 bases and J gave up 1 base, with 8 bases separating them. This CDR3 is built from 15 residues. The CDR3: CASSSGDSGANVLTF. The CDR3 coding sequence is TGCGCCAGCAGCTCAGGGGATTCTGGGGCCAACGTCCTGACTTTC.

The rearrangement links TRBV19 to TRBJ2-3, with 8 positions matching TRBD1. V was clipped by 4 bases and J by 3 bases; unmatched bases: 0. The length of the CDR3 is 13 residues. CDR1 and CDR2 from the germline V gene are LNHDA and SQIVND (reference sequence). Written as DNA, the CDR3 is TGTGCCAGTAGTAGACAGGGGACAGATACGCAGTATTTT. Translated, it gives CASSRQGTDTQYF.

A single count supports this clone. The V call is TRBV7-8, the J call TRBJ1-1, with 10 bases identical to TRBD1. The CDR3 is 18 residues long. CDR1 SGHVS and CDR2 FQNEAQ come from the germline V gene. V lost 2 bases to trimming and J lost 0 bases; unmatched junction nucleotides: 9. DNA for the CDR3: TGTGCCAGCAGCTTAACCGGGACAGGGGAGTTTTTGAACACTGAAGCTTTCTTT. Amino acids: CASSLTGTGEFLNTEAFF. Combining the CDR3 with reference TRBV7-8 and TRBJ1-1 gives the whole variable domain GAGVSQSPRYKVAKRGQDVALRCDPISGHVSLFWYQQALGQGPEFLTYFQNEAQLDKSGLPSDRFFAERPEGSVSTLKIQRTQQEDSAVYLCASSLTGTGEFLNTEAFFGQGTRLTVV.

The chain uses TRBV7-2 and TRBJ2-7; 9 bases align to TRBD2. Per germline, CDR1 SGHTA and CDR2 FQGNSA. The CDR3 contains 17 residues. Trimming at V came to 4 bases and at J to 5 bases, leaving 15 bases not matched to a gene. The CDR3 loop is CASSYDSGLAFNHEQYF. Written as DNA, the CDR3 is TGTGCCAGCAGCTACGACTCAGGACTAGCGTTTAACCACGAGCAGTACTTC.

The chain links TRBV4-3 to TRBJ2-7; 11 bases agree with TRBD1. CDR3 length: 17 residues. The J segment lost 7 bases and the V segment lost 4 bases, leaving 15 bases of the junction unmatched. CDR1 LGHNA and CDR2 YSLEER come from the germline V gene. The CDR3 protein is CASSPNLPGQGVWEQYF. In nucleotides, the CDR3 is TGCGCCAGCAGCCCCAATCTTCCGGGACAGGGGGTTTGGGAGCAGTACTTC.

Only a few counts were recorded for this clone. The chain carries TRBV28 and TRBJ2-4; 7 bases fit TRBD1. This CDR3 has 15 amino acids. J gave up 7 bases and V 8 bases, and 14 bases lay outside the gene matches. Germline-derived CDR1 and CDR2 are MDHEN and SYDVKM. The CDR3 DNA sequence: TGTGCCAGCCGATGGGACAGAGGGCCAGGGAACATTCAGTACTTC. It specifies CASRWDRGPGNIQYF.

The chain combines TRBV5-4 with TRBJ2-1; 14 nucleotides align to TRBD2. This CDR3 has 17 amino acids. V dropped 4 bases and J dropped 12; count of bases not matched to a gene: 15. Germline CDR1 is SGHNT and CDR2 is YYREEE (reference sequence). The CDR3 sequence: CASSPDRGTSGSILQFF. The CDR3 nucleotides are TGTGCCAGCAGCCCGGACAGGGGGACTAGCGGGAGTATTCTGCAGTTCTTC.

V gene TRBV6-5 combines with J gene TRBJ2-3; 10 bases are a match to TRBD2. V dropped 7 bases and J dropped 4; count of bases not matched to a gene: 8. The CDR3 has 15 residues. CDR1 and CDR2 (germline): MNHEY, SVGAGI. The CDR3 nucleotides read TGTGCCAGCATGGAAGTAAGCGGGAGGGCAGATACGCAGTATTTT. It codes for CASMEVSGRADTQYF.

This chain links TRBV5-1 with TRBJ2-1, with 10 bases that match TRBD2. Germline V gene sequence: CDR1 SGHRS, CDR2 YFSETQ. V trimming: 0 bases; J trimming: 4 bases; junction bases outside the gene matches: 4. The CDR3 is made up of 16 amino acids. The DNA of the CDR3 is TGCGCCAGCAGCTTGGAGGCTAGCGGGAGTTACAATGAGCAGTTCTTC. Amino acids: CASSLEASGSYNEQFF. Variable domain in full (rest from reference TRBV5-1 and TRBJ2-1): KAGVTQTPRYLIKTRGQQVTLSCSPISGHRSVSWYQQTPGQGLQFLFEYFSETQRNKGNFPGRFSGRQFSNSRSEMNVSTLELGDSALYLCASSLEASGSYNEQFFGPGTRLTVL.

This rearrangement joins TRBV5-6 to TRBJ2-3; D is undetermined. This CDR3 contains 15 residues. Trimming shortened V by 4 bases and J by 1 base, and 13 bases separated the two germline ends. From germline, CDR1 is SGHDT and CDR2 YYEEEE. CDR3 in DNA: TGTGCCAGCAGCCAGATGTGGCTTGGCACAGATACGCAGTATTTT. It codes for CASSQMWLGTDTQYF.

The rearrangement joins TRBV2 to TRBJ2-1; D not certain. The germline V gene encodes CDR1 SNHLY and CDR2 FYNNEI. The V and J ends lost 0 bases and 4 bases respectively, with 10 bases between them. The CDR3 sequence is 15 residues long. The CDR3 loop is CASSEADPGYNEQFF. Here the CDR3 DNA reads TGTGCCAGCAGTGAAGCGGATCCAGGTTACAATGAGCAGTTCTTC.

The rearrangement links TRBV7-3 to TRBJ2-3; 8 bases match TRBD2. The CDR3 covers 15 residues. The germline V gene has CDR1 SGHTA and CDR2 FQGTGA. The J segment lost 1 base and the V segment lost 2 bases, leaving 2 bases of the junction unmatched. The CDR3 loop reads CASSLVSGGTDTQYF. CDR3 DNA: TGTGCCAGCAGCTTAGTTAGCGGGGGCACAGATACGCAGTATTTT.

V gene TRBV7-2 combines with J gene TRBJ2-7, with a possible D match to TRBD1 (6 bases). CDR1 is SGHTA and CDR2 is FQGNSA in the germline V gene. The V end was cut by 5 bases, the J end by 3 bases, with 14 bases between. The CDR3 consists of 14 residues. CDR3: CASSLRTERYEQYF. In DNA form, the CDR3 reads TGTGCCAGCAGCCTACGGACAGAACGCTACGAGCAGTACTTC.

V and J are TRBV9 and TRBJ2-1; D is ambiguous. CDR1 SGDLS and CDR2 YYNGEE come from the germline V gene. The CDR3 loop spans 16 amino acids. V dropped 4 bases and J dropped 5 bases, with 19 bases sitting between them. The CDR3 reads CASSPSTSAYDNEQFF. CDR3 DNA: TGTGCCAGCAGCCCGTCAACGAGCGCCTATGACAATGAGCAGTTCTTC.

The chain recombines TRBV5-6 with TRBJ2-2, with 9 bases identical to TRBD1. The CDR3 covers 15 residues. Germline values: CDR1 SGHDT, CDR2 YYEEEE. The junction had 6 bases not matched to a gene; V was cut back by 7 bases and J by 2 bases. The CDR3 region is CASRRTGVNTGELFF. The CDR3 bases are TGTGCCAGCCGGCGGACAGGGGTCAACACCGGGGAGCTGTTTTTT.

The V and J genes are TRBV2 and TRBJ1-1; D might be TRBD1 (6 bases). Germline V gene sequence: CDR1 SNHLY, CDR2 FYNNEI. Trimming left V 6 bases short and J 4 bases short, with 15 bases between. The CDR3 totals 14 residues. CDR3 sequence (DNA): TGTGCCAGCAGAAGGACAGCGTCGGGCACTGAAGCTTTCTTT. This gives the protein CASRRTASGTEAFF.

The chain is built from TRBV6-1 and TRBJ2-1; D possibly corresponds to TRBD1 (6 bases). The CDR3 has 14 amino acids. Germline lookup yields CDR1 MNHNS and CDR2 SASEGT. The V and J ends lost 1 base and 8 bases respectively, with 12 bases between them. CDR3 nucleotides: TGTGCCAGCAGTGAAGGTGGGACAATCTATGAGCAGTTCTTC. It codes for CASSEGGTIYEQFF.

The gene calls are TRBV28 and TRBJ2-1, with TRBD2 matching over 12 bases. Losses at the gene ends were 6 bases for V and 7 bases for J; bases not matched to a gene: 7. This CDR3 region has 15 residues. CDR1 and CDR2 (germline): MDHEN, SYDVKM. The CDR3 DNA reads TGTGCCAGCAGCCCTCGGACTAGCGGGATAAATGAGCAGTTCTTC. The encoded protein is CASSPRTSGINEQFF.

Written as DNA, the CDR3 is TGTGCCAGCAGCATCAACAGGGGCAATCAGCCCCAGCATTTT. It yields the protein CASSINRGNQPQHF. The chain is built from TRBV6-5 and TRBJ1-5, with a weak D call TRBD1 (6 bases). The germline V and J ends were trimmed by 6 bases and 2 bases, with 11 bases remaining between them. The CDR3 length is 14 residues. Germline-derived CDR1 and CDR2 are MNHEY and SVGAGI.

The V and J genes are TRBV27 and TRBJ2-3; 11 nucleotides align to TRBD2. The J segment lost 2 bases and the V segment lost 6 bases, leaving 7 bases of the junction unmatched. The CDR3 runs 16 residues. In germline, CDR1 is MNHEY, CDR2 SMNVEV (reference sequence). CDR3 sequence reads: CASSTRLAGTTDTQYF. As DNA, the CDR3 is TGTGCCAGCAGCACAAGACTAGCGGGGACCACAGATACGCAGTATTTT.

V gene TRBV5-5 combines with J gene TRBJ1-6; tentatively, D is TRBD1 (5 bases). Germline-derived CDR1 and CDR2 are SGHKS and YYEKEE (reference sequence). The V and J ends lost 3 bases and 6 bases respectively, with 16 bases between them. The CDR3 runs to 16 residues. The CDR3 loop is CASSWAASQGNSPLHF. The CDR3 region has the DNA TGTGCCAGCAGCTGGGCGGCCAGCCAGGGTAATTCACCCCTCCACTTT.